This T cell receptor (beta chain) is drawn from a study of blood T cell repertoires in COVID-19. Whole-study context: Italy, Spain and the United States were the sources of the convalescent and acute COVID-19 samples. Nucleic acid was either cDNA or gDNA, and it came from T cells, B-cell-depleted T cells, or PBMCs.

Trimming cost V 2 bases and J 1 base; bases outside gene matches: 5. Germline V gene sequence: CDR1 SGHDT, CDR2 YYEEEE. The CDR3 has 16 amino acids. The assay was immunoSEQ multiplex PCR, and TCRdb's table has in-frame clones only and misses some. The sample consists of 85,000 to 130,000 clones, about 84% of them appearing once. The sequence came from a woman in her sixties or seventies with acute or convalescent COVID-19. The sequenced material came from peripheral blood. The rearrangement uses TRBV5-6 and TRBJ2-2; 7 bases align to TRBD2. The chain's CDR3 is CASSFFASGNTGELFF. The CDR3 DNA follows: TGTGCCAGCAGCTTCTTTGCTAGCGGGAACACCGGGGAGCTGTTTTTT.